The entry below describes one T cell receptor (beta chain). Clinical histories supplied by participants themselves formed the basis of cohort assignment. Method: immunoSEQ multiplex PCR; TCRdb's copy keeps in-frame clones and lacks some. This sample has some 200,000 clones, with 87% found just once. This sample was taken from a study of blood T cell repertoires in COVID-19. Turning to the study itself: PBMCs, B-cell-depleted T cells, or T cells were the source of the cDNA or gDNA that made up the material.

Trimming left V 5 bases short and J 3 bases short, with 17 bases between. The germline V gene has CDR1 MDHEN and CDR2 SYDVKM. CDR3 length equals 15 residues. V and J are TRBV28 and TRBJ2-7; D is unclear. Sequenced: PBMCs or T cells enriched from blood (not recorded which). The sequence came from a man aged 30 to 39 in a cohort exposed to, infected with or recovered from COVID-19 (not recorded which). The CDR3 is CASSPRVSSFYEQYF. The CDR3 DNA sequence: TGTGCCAGCAGTCCCCGTGTGAGTAGCTTCTACGAGCAGTACTTC.